This T cell receptor beta chain was obtained from a study of identical twins. Points from the study as a whole: Fewer insertions marked abundant cord blood beta clonotypes; young adult naive trended weakly, memory not at all.

All donors were healthy, and all were Caucasian. About this clonotype: The antigen is unknown.

Germline values: CDR1 ENHRY, CDR2 SYGVKD. V dropped 6 bases and J dropped 4; count of bases not matched to a gene: 1. The CDR3 is made up of 12 amino acids. With template switching, a universal primer site was added, and the cDNA carried unique molecular identifiers. From the 5' RACE reads, TCRdb called clonotypes with MiXCR, one entry per CDR3 protein. Of around 1.7 million distinct CDR3 sequences listed, less than 40% are singletons. The chain employs TRBV10-3 and TRBJ2-3, with 7 bases that match TRBD2. The sequence was obtained from a newborn girl in good health. The sequenced sample consisted of cord blood. CDR3 in DNA: TGTGCCATCAGGACTAGCCCAGATACGCAGTATTTT. Amino acid sequence: CAIRTSPDTQYF.